One sample yielded the 22 T cell receptor beta chains listed below, sequenced in a study of blood T cell repertoires in COVID-19. The assay was immunoSEQ multiplex PCR, and TCRdb's table has in-frame clones only and misses some. The top ten clones hold around 23% of a sample with 68,000 or so clones, more than 60% of them seen once. The sample comprised peripheral blood. These receptor sequences come from a human donor in a cohort sampled during active COVID-19.

The CDR3 coding sequence is TGCAGCGTTGGAACCGGGTCCGTGGGCTACACCTTC. Amino acids: CSVGTGSVGYTF. The gene calls are TRBV29-1 and TRBJ1-2; D is unclear. CDR1 SQVTM and CDR2 ANQGSEA come from the germline V gene. This CDR3 region has 12 residues. V was pared by 4 bases and J by 8 bases, with 14 bases between.

The chain is built from TRBV27 and TRBJ2-1, with 12 bases identical to TRBD2. Germline values: CDR1 MNHEY, CDR2 SMNVEV (reference sequence). The V and J ends lost 6 bases and 13 bases, in that order; junction bases with no gene match: 7. CDR3 length: 13 amino acids. The CDR3 DNA reads TGTGCCAGCAGGCAAACTAGCGGGGGGCTTCAGTTCTTC. Translation: CASRQTSGGLQFF.

This chain links TRBV15 with TRBJ2-4; D not certain. Germline V gives CDR1 LNHNV, CDR2 YYDKDF (reference sequence). This CDR3 has 15 amino acids. Trimming pared 0 bases from V and 2 bases from J, leaving 8 bases between. CDR3 DNA: TGTGCCACCAGCAGAGATAGCTCTTCCAAAAACATTCAGTACTTC. Translating gives CATSRDSSSKNIQYF. Together with reference TRBV15 and TRBJ2-4, the CDR3 gives the full variable domain: DAMVIQNPRYQVTQFGKPVTLSCSQTLNHNVMYWYQQKSSQAPKLLFHYYDKDFNNEADTPDNFQSRRPNTSFCFLDIRSPGLGDTAMYLCATSRDSSSKNIQYFGAGTRLSVL.

J is TRBJ2-2 and V is TRBV5-1; 7 nucleotides agree with TRBD2. From germline, CDR1 is SGHRS and CDR2 YFSETQ. V shed 0 bases, J shed 5 bases, and the junction held 7 bases outside the gene matches. CDR3 length: 16 amino acids. For the CDR3, the DNA is TGCGCCAGCAGCTTGGAGCGGGATAGCAGGACCGGGGAGCTGTTTTTT. Translated, it gives CASSLERDSRTGELFF.

The chain recombines TRBV4-2 with TRBJ2-3; 10 bases match TRBD1. J was trimmed by 6 bases and V by 1 base; bases with no gene match: 4. This CDR3 has 15 residues. Germline CDR1 and CDR2: LGHNA and YNFKEQ. As DNA, the CDR3 is TGTGCCAGCAGCCAAGGTGACAGGGGGCCCGATACGCAGTATTTT. Amino acid sequence: CASSQGDRGPDTQYF.

This chain joins TRBV5-1 and TRBJ2-2, with 8 nucleotides matching TRBD1. V lost 0 bases, J lost 4 bases, and 5 bases stayed unmatched. CDR1 and CDR2 from the germline V gene are SGHRS and YFSETQ. The CDR3 consists of 16 residues. CDR3 DNA: TGCGCCAGCAGCTTGGTGGACAGGGCGATCACCGGGGAGCTGTTTTTT. It codes for CASSLVDRAITGELFF.

The rearrangement links TRBV5-1 to TRBJ2-7; the match to TRBD1 covers 7 bases. Germline V gene sequence: CDR1 SGHRS, CDR2 YFSETQ. This CDR3 spans 15 amino acids. With V trimmed by 0 bases and J by 5 bases, 8 bases remained unmatched. CDR3 residues: CASSLADRVTHEQYF. The DNA of the CDR3 is TGCGCCAGCAGCTTGGCCGACAGGGTTACCCACGAGCAGTACTTC. The whole variable domain, remainder taken from reference TRBV5-1 and TRBJ2-7, is KAGVTQTPRYLIKTRGQQVTLSCSPISGHRSVSWYQQTPGQGLQFLFEYFSETQRNKGNFPGRFSGRQFSNSRSEMNVSTLELGDSALYLCASSLADRVTHEQYFGPGTRLTVT.

The V call is TRBV5-1, the J call TRBJ2-2, with TRBD1 as a possible D gene (6 bases). The germline V gene encodes CDR1 SGHRS and CDR2 YFSETQ. Trimming cost V 4 bases and J 6 bases, with 13 bases left between them. The CDR3 has 14 amino acids. CDR3 in amino acids: CASSPQQGAGELFF. In DNA form, the CDR3 reads TGCGCCAGCAGCCCACAACAGGGCGCCGGGGAGCTGTTTTTT.

In this sample, this clone turned up once. CDR3 region: CASSLGGGGGTGELFF. The CDR3, as DNA: TGCGCCAGCAGCTTGGGTGGCGGGGGAGGCACCGGGGAGCTGTTTTTT. J is TRBJ2-2 and V is TRBV5-1; 7 positions match TRBD2. The germline V gene encodes CDR1 SGHRS and CDR2 YFSETQ. With V trimmed by 0 bases and J by 4 bases, 6 bases remained unmatched. CDR3 length: 16 amino acids.

V and J are TRBV7-9 and TRBJ1-1; weak D call: TRBD1 (6 bases). The V end was cut by 0 bases, the J end by 6 bases, with 14 bases between. The germline V gene has CDR1 SEHNR and CDR2 FQNEAQ (reference sequence). The CDR3 contains 15 residues. The CDR3: CASSLASDGGPEAFF. DNA for the CDR3: TGTGCCAGCAGCTTAGCCTCCGATGGGGGCCCTGAAGCTTTCTTT.

The chain carries TRBV25-1 and TRBJ2-5; possible D gene TRBD2, 6 bases. This CDR3 is 14 amino acids long. Germline V gene lookup returns CDR1 MGHDK and CDR2 SYGVNS. Trimming stripped 3 bases from V and 5 bases from J, with 13 bases between. In DNA form, the CDR3 reads TGTGCCAGCAGTGAGTTTGGAGGGAGGGAGACCCAGTACTTC. Encoded protein: CASSEFGGRETQYF.

The chain links TRBV30 to TRBJ2-5; perhaps TRBD2 as D (5 bases). With 1 base removed from V and 4 bases from J, the gap between germline ends came to 13 bases. The CDR3 runs 14 residues. The germline gives CDR1 GTSNPN, CDR2 SVGIG (reference sequence). The CDR3 region is CAWSGLGEGETQYF. The CDR3 DNA follows: TGTGCCTGGAGTGGGCTAGGAGAGGGAGAGACCCAGTACTTC.

The chain links TRBV18 to TRBJ2-1, with 7 bases identical to TRBD1. The CDR3 runs 14 residues. Germline V lookup: CDR1 KGHSH, CDR2 LQKENI. The V segment lost 1 base and the J segment 7 bases; nucleotides outside the gene matches: 4. The CDR3 region is CASSPQGAENEQFF. DNA for the CDR3: TGTGCCAGCTCACCACAGGGGGCCGAGAATGAGCAGTTCTTC.

The J gene is TRBJ2-4, the V gene TRBV19; D gene uncertain. Germline V gene data show CDR1 as LNHDA and CDR2 as SQIVND (reference sequence). The length of the CDR3 is 16 residues. V dropped 1 base and J dropped 0 bases, with 10 bases sitting between them. The CDR3 here is CASSIGALLAKNIQYF. CDR3 nucleotide sequence: TGTGCCAGTAGTATAGGAGCATTACTAGCCAAAAACATTCAGTACTTC.

V is TRBV6-5 and J is TRBJ2-4; the match to TRBD2 covers 8 bases. Per the germline V gene, CDR1 is MNHEY and CDR2 is SVGAGI. Trimming cost V 7 bases and J 4 bases; bases outside gene matches: 9. The CDR3 has 15 amino acids. The CDR3 spells CASTNPTSGKNIQYF. CDR3 nucleotides: TGTGCCAGCACCAACCCTACTAGCGGTAAAAACATTCAGTACTTC.

V usage is TRBV3-1 (or the pseudogene TRBV3-2) and J usage is TRBJ2-7; 13 bases agree with TRBD2. This CDR3 comprises 14 residues. The ends lost 1 base at V and 6 bases at J; junction bases unmatched: 0. Germline V gene data show CDR1 as LGHDT and CDR2 as YNNKEL (reference sequence). Written as DNA, the CDR3 is TGTGCCAGCAGCCAAGGGACTAGCGGGAGCGAGCAGTACTTC. Translated: CASSQGTSGSEQYF.

The CDR3 reads CASSSPGGRITGELFF. In nucleotides, the CDR3 is TGTGCCAGCAGCAGCCCCGGCGGGCGTATCACCGGGGAGCTGTTTTTT. The chain uses TRBV5-4 and TRBJ2-2, with D perhaps matching TRBD2 (5 bases). V lost 4 bases to trimming and J lost 4 bases, with 17 bases between them. The CDR3 consists of 16 residues. Germline V gene data show CDR1 as SGHNT and CDR2 as YYREEE (reference sequence). The full variable domain, in which reference TRBV5-4 and TRBJ2-2 provide the parts outside the CDR3, is ETGVTQSPTHLIKTRGQQVTLRCSSQSGHNTVSWYQQALGQGPQFIFQYYREEENGRGNFPPRFSGLQFPNYSSELNVNALELDDSALYLCASSSPGGRITGELFFGEGSRLTVL.

This chain links TRBV20-1 with TRBJ1-1; D is unclear. Germline V CDR1 and CDR2: DFQATT, SNEGSKA (reference sequence). Trimming took 3 bases from V and 0 from J, leaving 26 bases between them. The CDR3 extends over 19 amino acids. The CDR3 loop reads CSASLNARRLEGMNTEAFF. CDR3 DNA: TGCAGTGCTAGTCTTAATGCCCGAAGACTCGAGGGTATGAACACTGAAGCTTTCTTT.

The V gene is TRBV4-3, the J gene TRBJ1-6; D is ambiguous. This CDR3 region has 16 residues. Trimming pared 0 bases from V and 10 bases from J, leaving 16 bases between. CDR1 and CDR2 from the germline V gene are LGHNA and YSLEER. This CDR3 is CASSQEKAAFRSPLHF. The CDR3 bases are TGCGCCAGCAGCCAAGAAAAAGCGGCATTCCGGTCACCCCTCCACTTT.

The chain couples TRBV4-2 to TRBJ1-2, with 7 nucleotides matching TRBD1. The CDR3 spans 15 residues. CDR1 is LGHNA, CDR2 YNFKEQ, per germline. With 4 bases clipped from V and 1 base from J, the junction kept 6 bases outside the gene matches. The CDR3 is CASSRFRDSNYGYTF. DNA for the CDR3: TGTGCCAGCAGCCGGTTCCGGGACAGTAACTATGGCTACACCTTC.

The gene calls are TRBV11-2 and TRBJ1-1, with 8 bases that match TRBD1. After removal of 2 bases from V and 0 bases from J, the junction contained 2 bases not matched to a gene. This CDR3 region has 15 residues. Germline CDR1 reads SGHAT; CDR2 reads FQNNGV. The CDR3 DNA reads as TGTGCCAGCAGCTTAATGACAGGGGTGAACACTGAAGCTTTCTTT. As protein: CASSLMTGVNTEAFF.

The chain couples TRBV6-2 or TRBV6-3 to TRBJ1-2, with D possibly matching TRBD1 (5 bases). The germline V gene has CDR1 MNHEY and CDR2 SVGEGT. CDR3 size: 13 residues. Deletions cut 5 bases from V and 2 bases from J, with 9 bases between. This CDR3 is CASSGQGNYGYTF. The DNA of the CDR3 is TGTGCCAGCAGTGGCCAGGGAAACTATGGCTACACCTTC.